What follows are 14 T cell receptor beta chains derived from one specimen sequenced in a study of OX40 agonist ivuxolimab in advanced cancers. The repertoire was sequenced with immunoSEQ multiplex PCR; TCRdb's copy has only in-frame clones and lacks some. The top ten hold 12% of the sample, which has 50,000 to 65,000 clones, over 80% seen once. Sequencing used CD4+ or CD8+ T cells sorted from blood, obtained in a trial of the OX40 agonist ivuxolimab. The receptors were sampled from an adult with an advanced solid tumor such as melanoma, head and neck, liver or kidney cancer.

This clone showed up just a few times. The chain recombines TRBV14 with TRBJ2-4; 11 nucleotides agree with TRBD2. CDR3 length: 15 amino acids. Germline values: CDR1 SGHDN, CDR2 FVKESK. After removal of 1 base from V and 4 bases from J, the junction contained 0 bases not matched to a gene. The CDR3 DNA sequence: TGTGCCAGCAGCCAAGGGACTAGCGGGAAAAACATTCAGTACTTC. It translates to CASSQGTSGKNIQYF.

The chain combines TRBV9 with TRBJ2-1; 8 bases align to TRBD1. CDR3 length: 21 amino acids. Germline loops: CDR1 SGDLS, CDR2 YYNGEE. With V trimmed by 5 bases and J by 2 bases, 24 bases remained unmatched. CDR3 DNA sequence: TGTGCCAGCAGTGGGGGGCGTGACGGACAGGGCCCCTCCTTAGCCTACAATGAGCAGTTCTTC. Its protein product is CASSGGRDGQGPSLAYNEQFF. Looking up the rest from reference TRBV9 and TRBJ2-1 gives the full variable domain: DSGVTQTPKHLITATGQRVTLRCSPRSGDLSVYWYQQSLDQGLQFLIQYYNGEERAKGNILERFSAQQFPDLHSELNLSSLELGDSALYFCASSGGRDGQGPSLAYNEQFFGPGTRLTVL.

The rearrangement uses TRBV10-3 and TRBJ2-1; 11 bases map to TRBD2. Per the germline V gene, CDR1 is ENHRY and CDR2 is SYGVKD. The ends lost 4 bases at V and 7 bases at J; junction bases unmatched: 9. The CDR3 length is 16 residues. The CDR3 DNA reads TGTGCCATCAGTGCCACCGGGACTAGCGGTGGTAATGAGCAGTTCTTC. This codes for CAISATGTSGGNEQFF.

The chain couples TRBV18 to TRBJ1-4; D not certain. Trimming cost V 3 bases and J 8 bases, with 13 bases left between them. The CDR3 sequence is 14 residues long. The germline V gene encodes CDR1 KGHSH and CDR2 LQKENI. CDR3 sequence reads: CASSPAGPREKLFF. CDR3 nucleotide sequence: TGTGCCAGCTCACCTGCCGGGCCGAGAGAAAAACTGTTTTTT.

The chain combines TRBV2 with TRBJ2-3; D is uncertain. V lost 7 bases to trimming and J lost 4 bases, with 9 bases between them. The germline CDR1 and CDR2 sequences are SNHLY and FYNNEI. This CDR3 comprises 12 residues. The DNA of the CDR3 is TGTGCCAGCACCTACACCTCAGATACGCAGTATTTT. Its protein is CASTYTSDTQYF.

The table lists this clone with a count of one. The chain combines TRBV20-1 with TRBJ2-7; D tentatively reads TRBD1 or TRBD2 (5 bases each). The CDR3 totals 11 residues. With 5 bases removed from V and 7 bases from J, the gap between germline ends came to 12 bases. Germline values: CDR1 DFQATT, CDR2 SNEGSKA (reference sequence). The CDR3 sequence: CSAQRDLEQYF. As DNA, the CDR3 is TGCAGTGCTCAAAGGGACCTTGAGCAGTACTTC.

The DNA for the CDR3 is TGTGCCAGCAGCTTGGCCAGACTAGCGGGCGGAGAGACCCAGTACTTC. Protein sequence: CASSLARLAGGETQYF. V and J are TRBV5-4 and TRBJ2-5; 10 positions match TRBD2. CDR1 and CDR2 from the germline V gene are SGHNT and YYREEE (reference sequence). This CDR3 contains 16 residues. The J segment lost 4 bases and the V segment lost 0 bases, leaving 6 bases of the junction unmatched. The variable domain in full, with the rest retrieved from reference TRBV5-4 and TRBJ2-5, is ETGVTQSPTHLIKTRGQQVTLRCSSQSGHNTVSWYQQALGQGPQFIFQYYREEENGRGNFPPRFSGLQFPNYSSELNVNALELDDSALYLCASSLARLAGGETQYFGPGTRLLVL.

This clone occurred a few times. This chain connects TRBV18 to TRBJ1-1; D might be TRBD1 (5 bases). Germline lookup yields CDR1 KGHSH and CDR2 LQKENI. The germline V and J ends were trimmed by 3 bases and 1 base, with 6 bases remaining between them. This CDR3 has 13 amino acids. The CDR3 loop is CASSPTGNTEAFF. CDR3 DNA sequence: TGTGCCAGCTCACCTACAGGGAACACTGAAGCTTTCTTT.

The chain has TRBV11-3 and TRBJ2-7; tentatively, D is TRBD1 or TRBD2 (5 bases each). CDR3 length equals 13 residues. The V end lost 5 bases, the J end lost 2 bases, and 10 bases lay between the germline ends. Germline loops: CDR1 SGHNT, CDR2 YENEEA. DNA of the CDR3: TGTGCCAGCAGCCGGGGCGAGGCCTACGAGCAGTACTTC. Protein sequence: CASSRGEAYEQYF.

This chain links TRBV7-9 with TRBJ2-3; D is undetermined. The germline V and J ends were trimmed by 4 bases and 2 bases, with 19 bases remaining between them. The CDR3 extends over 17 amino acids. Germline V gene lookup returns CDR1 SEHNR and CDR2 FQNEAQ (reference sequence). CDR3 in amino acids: CASSSDLSVIYTDTQYF. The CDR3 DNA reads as TGTGCCAGCAGCTCTGACCTTAGTGTGATATACACAGATACGCAGTATTTT.

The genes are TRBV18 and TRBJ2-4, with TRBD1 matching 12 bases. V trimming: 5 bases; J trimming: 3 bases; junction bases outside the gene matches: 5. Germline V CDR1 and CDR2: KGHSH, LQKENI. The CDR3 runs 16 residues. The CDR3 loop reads CASSRDRGLVKNIQYF. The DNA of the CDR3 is TGTGCCAGCTCAAGGGACAGGGGGCTCGTCAAAAACATTCAGTACTTC.

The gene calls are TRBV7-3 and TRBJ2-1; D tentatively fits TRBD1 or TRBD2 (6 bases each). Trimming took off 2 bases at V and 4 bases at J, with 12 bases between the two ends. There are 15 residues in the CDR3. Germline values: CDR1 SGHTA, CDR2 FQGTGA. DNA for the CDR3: TGTGCCAGCAGCTTATGGGGGGCGGAGTACAATGAGCAGTTCTTC. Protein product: CASSLWGAEYNEQFF.

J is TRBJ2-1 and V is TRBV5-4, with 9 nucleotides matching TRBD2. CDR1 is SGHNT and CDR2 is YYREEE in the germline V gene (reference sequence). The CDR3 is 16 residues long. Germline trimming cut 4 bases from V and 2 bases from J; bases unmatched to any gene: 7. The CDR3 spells CASSTDSGGTYNEQFF. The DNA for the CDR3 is TGTGCCAGCAGCACCGATAGCGGGGGCACCTACAATGAGCAGTTCTTC.

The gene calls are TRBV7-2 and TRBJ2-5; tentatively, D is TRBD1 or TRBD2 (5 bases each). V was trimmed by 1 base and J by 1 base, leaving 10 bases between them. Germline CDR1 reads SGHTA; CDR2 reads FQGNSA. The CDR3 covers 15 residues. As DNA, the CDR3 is TGTGCCAGCAGCTTAGGGGCCGGGACCCAAGAGACCCAGTACTTC. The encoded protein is CASSLGAGTQETQYF.